A selection of T cell receptor beta chains follows, all from one sample in a study of cytomegalovirus exposure and HLA in healthy donors. Generated by immunoSEQ multiplex PCR, the TCRdb table keeps only in-frame clones and is missing some. The sample shows about 77,000 clones, about four fifths of them seen only once. Input material: PBMCs. These receptors were collected from a man in his forties or fifties in good health and CMV-seronegative. The CDR3 runs from the conserved cysteine through the conserved F or W. The D gene is left open where the match is weak. Some rows mark clone size as missing; the rest say once, few, many or name a class of expanded clone.

clone_size j_call d_call v_call cdr3_aa cdr3_nt
. TRBJ2-7 . TRBV19 CASRWTHKPSYEQYF TGTGCCAGTAGGTGGACACATAAGCCTTCCTACGAGCAGTACTTC
once TRBJ1-4 . TRBV6-6 CASTLDSATNEKLFF TGTGCCAGCACCCTGGACAGTGCAACTAATGAAAAACTGTTTTTT
. TRBJ2-3 TRBD2 TRBV19 CATSPRGLERGGTDTQYF TGTGCCACCTCCCCGCGGGGCCTGGAGCGGGGGGGCACAGATACGCAGTATTTT
. TRBJ1-4 TRBD1 TRBV28 CASRPGTGWEKLFF TGTGCCAGCAGGCCCGGGACAGGGTGGGAAAAACTGTTTTTT
. TRBJ1-2 . TRBV5-6 CASSSSSYGYTF TGTGCCAGCAGCTCCTCGTCCTATGGCTACACCTTC
. TRBJ1-4 . TRBV10-3 CAISVSQASTNEKLFF TGTGCCATCAGTGTATCGCAGGCGTCAACTAATGAAAAACTGTTTTTT
. TRBJ2-7 . TRBV7-2 CASSLDLAYEQYF TGTGCCAGCAGCTTAGACTTAGCCTACGAGCAGTACTTC
. TRBJ2-7 . TRBV11-1 CASMQDYEQYF TGTGCCAGCATGCAGGACTACGAGCAGTACTTC
. TRBJ1-6 . TRBV29-1 CSATNGGLNSPLHF TGCAGCGCAACCAACGGGGGGCTGAATTCACCCCTCCACTTT
. TRBJ1-1 . TRBV12-5 CASARGGKTEAFF TGTGCTAGTGCCCGGGGGGGAAAAACTGAAGCTTTCTTT
. TRBJ2-2 TRBD1 TRBV9 CASSVTGGKNTGELFF TGTGCCAGCAGCGTGACAGGGGGCAAGAACACCGGGGAGCTGTTTTTT
. TRBJ2-7 . TRBV28 CASREGTTYEQYF TGTGCCAGCAGAGAGGGTACTACCTACGAGCAGTACTTC
. TRBJ2-7 . TRBV7-9 CASSFSAGSLSSYEQYF TGTGCCAGCAGCTTTTCAGCCGGGAGCCTCAGCTCCTACGAGCAGTACTTC
. TRBJ1-2 . TRBV5-1 CASKPGWDYGYTF TGCGCCAGCAAACCAGGGTGGGACTATGGCTACACCTTC
. TRBJ1-1 . TRBV15 CATSSLYEGSTEAFF TGTGCCACCAGCAGTCTGTATGAGGGCTCAACTGAAGCTTTCTTT
. TRBJ1-1 . TRBV19 CASSSGRGNTEAFF TGTGCCAGTAGTTCGGGCAGGGGGAACACTGAAGCTTTCTTT
. TRBJ1-1 . TRBV5-1 CASSLVLGDTEAFF TGCGCCAGCAGCTTGGTATTAGGGGACACTGAAGCTTTCTTT
once TRBJ1-5 TRBD1 TRBV10-1 CASSDLGQHNQPQHF TGCGCCAGCAGTGACCTGGGACAGCACAATCAGCCCCAGCATTTT
. TRBJ2-2 . TRBV5-4 CASSFDQTGELFF TGTGCCAGCAGCTTTGATCAGACCGGGGAGCTGTTTTTT
. TRBJ2-5 . TRBV5-1 CASTDQETQYF TGCGCCAGCACCGACCAAGAGACCCAGTACTTC
few TRBJ2-7 TRBD1 TRBV5-5 CASSSQDREYEQYF TGTGCCAGCAGCTCCCAGGACAGGGAGTACGAGCAGTACTTC
. TRBJ1-2 . TRBV5-1 CASSQRVNYGYTF TGCGCCAGCAGCCAACGGGTAAACTATGGCTACACCTTC
. TRBJ2-1 TRBD2 TRBV9 CASSARRGAYNEQFF TGTGCCAGCAGCGCCAGGCGGGGGGCCTACAATGAGCAGTTCTTC
. TRBJ2-7 . TRBV11-2 CASSPPSAFPSYEQYF TGTGCCAGCAGCCCTCCCAGCGCTTTTCCGTCCTACGAGCAGTACTTC
. TRBJ2-7 . TRBV9 CASSVDGSSASYEQYF TGTGCCAGCAGCGTAGATGGTAGTAGCGCTTCCTACGAGCAGTACTTC
once TRBJ1-5 . TRBV6-1 CASSLGERPQHF TGTGCCAGCAGCCTCGGGGAGAGGCCCCAGCATTTT
few TRBJ1-1 . TRBV5-1 CASSLATGFTGNTEAFF TGCGCCAGCAGCTTGGCCACAGGGTTTACGGGGAACACTGAAGCTTTCTTT
. TRBJ2-7 TRBD2 TRBV7-2 CASSLRAGPLGYEQYF TGTGCCAGCAGCTTGCGAGCGGGGCCACTGGGATACGAGCAGTACTTC
few TRBJ2-1 . TRBV5-1 CASSLVGETFF TGCGCCAGCAGCTTGGTTGGAGAAACTTTCTTC
. TRBJ1-2 . TRBV6-5 CASRGAGAYYGYTF TGTGCCAGCAGGGGGGCAGGGGCCTACTATGGCTACACCTTC
. TRBJ1-1 . TRBV19 CASKLGTATYEAFF TGTGCCAGTAAACTCGGAACAGCAACTTATGAAGCTTTCTTT
. TRBJ1-4 TRBD1 TRBV5-1 CASSGGQVAVEKLFF TGCGCCAGCAGCGGGGGACAGGTTGCTGTTGAAAAACTGTTTTTT
. TRBJ1-1 TRBD1 TRBV7-9 CASSLTGWTEAFF TGTGCCAGCAGCTTGACAGGGTGGACTGAAGCTTTCTTT
. TRBJ1-5 . TRBV5-5 CASSLEGVSNQPQHF TGTGCCAGCAGCTTGGAGGGAGTGAGCAATCAGCCCCAGCATTTT
. TRBJ1-5 TRBD1 TRBV6-5 CASSYSGQINQPQHF TGTGCCAGCAGTTACTCGGGACAGATAAATCAGCCCCAGCATTTT
. TRBJ1-4 . TRBV7-2 CASAAPNEKLFF TGTGCCAGTGCCGCGCCCAATGAAAAACTGTTTTTT
. TRBJ1-2 TRBD1 TRBV5-1 CASSLGTGRYGYTF TGCGCCAGCAGCTTAGGGACAGGGAGGTATGGCTACACCTTC
. TRBJ1-2 . TRBV2 CASSEFRENYGYTF TGTGCCAGCAGTGAATTTCGGGAAAACTATGGCTACACCTTC
. TRBJ2-3 . TRBV6-5 CASSGDIRTDTQYF TGTGCCAGCAGTGGGGACATCCGCACAGATACGCAGTATTTT
once TRBJ2-3 TRBD1 TRBV7-2 CASSLVDRPFPDTQYF TGTGCCAGCAGCTTAGTGGACAGGCCCTTTCCAGATACGCAGTATTTT
. TRBJ2-3 . TRBV5-1 CASSPGGARTDTQYF TGCGCCAGCAGCCCCGGCGGGGCGCGCACAGATACGCAGTATTTT
. TRBJ1-1 TRBD1 TRBV29-1 CSVEGLGGALVNTEAFF TGCAGCGTTGAAGGATTAGGGGGCGCTTTGGTGAACACTGAAGCTTTCTTT
. TRBJ1-6 TRBD1 TRBV29-1 CSAGQGENSPLHF TGCAGCGCGGGACAGGGAGAGAATTCACCCCTCCACTTT
. TRBJ2-7 TRBD2 TRBV5-1 CASRWGGEQYF TGCGCCAGCAGGTGGGGGGGCGAGCAGTACTTC
once TRBJ1-1 . TRBV6-5 CASSQRRGGTEAFF TGTGCCAGCAGCCAAAGAAGGGGCGGCACTGAAGCTTTCTTT
. TRBJ2-7 . TRBV10-3 CAISEGDTSSYEQYF TGTGCCATCAGTGAAGGGGACACAAGCTCCTACGAGCAGTACTTC